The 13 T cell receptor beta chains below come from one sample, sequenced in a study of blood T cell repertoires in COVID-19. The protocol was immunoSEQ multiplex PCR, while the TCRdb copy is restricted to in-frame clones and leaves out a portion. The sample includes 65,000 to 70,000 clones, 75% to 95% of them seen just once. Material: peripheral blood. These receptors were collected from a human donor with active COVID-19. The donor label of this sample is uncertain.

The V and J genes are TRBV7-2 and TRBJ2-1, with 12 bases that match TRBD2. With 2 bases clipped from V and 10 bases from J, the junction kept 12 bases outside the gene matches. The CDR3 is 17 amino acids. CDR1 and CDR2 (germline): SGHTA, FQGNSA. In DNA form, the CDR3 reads TGTGCCAGCAGCTTAAATGCCCAACTAGCGGGAGGCGGAGAGCAGTTCTTC. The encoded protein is CASSLNAQLAGGGEQFF.

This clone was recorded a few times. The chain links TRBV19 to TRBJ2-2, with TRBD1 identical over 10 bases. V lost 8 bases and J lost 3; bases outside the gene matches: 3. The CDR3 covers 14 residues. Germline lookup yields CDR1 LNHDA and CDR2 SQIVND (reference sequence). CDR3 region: CASSDRGDTGELFF. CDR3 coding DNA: TGTGCCAGTTCGGACAGGGGGGACACCGGGGAGCTGTTTTTT.

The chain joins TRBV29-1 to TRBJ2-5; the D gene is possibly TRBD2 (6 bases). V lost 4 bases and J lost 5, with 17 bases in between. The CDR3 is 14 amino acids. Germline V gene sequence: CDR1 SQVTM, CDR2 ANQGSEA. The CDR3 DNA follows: TGCAGCGTTGGGCCGACTAGGGGTGGGGAGACCCAGTACTTC. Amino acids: CSVGPTRGGETQYF.

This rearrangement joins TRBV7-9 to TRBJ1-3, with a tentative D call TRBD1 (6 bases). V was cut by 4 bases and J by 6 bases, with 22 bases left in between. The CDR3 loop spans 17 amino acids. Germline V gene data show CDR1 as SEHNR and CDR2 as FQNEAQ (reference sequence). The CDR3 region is CASSSAYLGGLVNTIYF. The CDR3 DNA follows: TGTGCCAGCAGCTCCGCTTACCTGGGGGGGCTGGTAAACACCATATATTTT.

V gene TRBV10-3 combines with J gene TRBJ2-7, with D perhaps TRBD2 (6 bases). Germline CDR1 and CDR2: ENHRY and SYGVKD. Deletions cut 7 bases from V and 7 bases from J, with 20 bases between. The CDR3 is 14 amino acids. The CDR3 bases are TGTGCCATCACCCTGACGGAATCGGGGGAGGAGCAGTACTTC. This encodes CAITLTESGEEQYF.

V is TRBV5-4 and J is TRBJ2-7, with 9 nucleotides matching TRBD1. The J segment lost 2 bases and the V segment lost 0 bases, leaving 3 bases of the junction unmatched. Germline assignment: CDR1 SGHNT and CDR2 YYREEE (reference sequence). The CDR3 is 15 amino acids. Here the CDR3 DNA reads TGTGCCAGCAGCTTGGCCGGGACAGGGCCCTACGAGCAGTACTTC. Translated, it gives CASSLAGTGPYEQYF.

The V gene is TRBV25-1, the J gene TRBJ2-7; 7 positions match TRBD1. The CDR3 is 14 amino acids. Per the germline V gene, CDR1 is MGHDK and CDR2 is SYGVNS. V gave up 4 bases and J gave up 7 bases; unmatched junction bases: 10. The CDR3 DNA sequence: TGTGCCAGCAGTGTCGGACAGGCACTTGGGGAGCAGTACTTC. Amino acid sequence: CASSVGQALGEQYF.

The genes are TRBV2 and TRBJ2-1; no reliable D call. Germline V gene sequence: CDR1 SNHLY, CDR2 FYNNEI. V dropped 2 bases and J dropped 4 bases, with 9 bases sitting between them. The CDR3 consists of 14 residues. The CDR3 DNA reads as TGTGCCAGCAGTGAAATTGGCTCGTACAATGAGCAGTTCTTC. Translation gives CASSEIGSYNEQFF. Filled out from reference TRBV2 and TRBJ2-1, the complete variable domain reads EPEVTQTPSHQVTQMGQEVILRCVPISNHLYFYWYRQILGQKVEFLVSFYNNEISEKSEIFDDQFSVERPDGSNFTLKIRSTKLEDSAMYFCASSEIGSYNEQFFGPGTRLTVL.

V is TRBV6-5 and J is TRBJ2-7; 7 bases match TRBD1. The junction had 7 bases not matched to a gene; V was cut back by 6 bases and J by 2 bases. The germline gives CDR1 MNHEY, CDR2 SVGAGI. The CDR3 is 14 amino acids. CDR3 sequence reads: CASSSDRVAYEQYF. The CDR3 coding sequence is TGTGCCAGCAGCAGTGACAGGGTGGCCTACGAGCAGTACTTC.

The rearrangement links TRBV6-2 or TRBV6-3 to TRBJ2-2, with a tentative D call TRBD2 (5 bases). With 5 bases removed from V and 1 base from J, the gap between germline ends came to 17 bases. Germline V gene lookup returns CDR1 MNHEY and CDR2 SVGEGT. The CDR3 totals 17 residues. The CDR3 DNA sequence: TGTGCCAGCAGTCCGAGGCGGGCCCCGTTGAACACCGGGGAGCTGTTTTTT. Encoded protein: CASSPRRAPLNTGELFF.

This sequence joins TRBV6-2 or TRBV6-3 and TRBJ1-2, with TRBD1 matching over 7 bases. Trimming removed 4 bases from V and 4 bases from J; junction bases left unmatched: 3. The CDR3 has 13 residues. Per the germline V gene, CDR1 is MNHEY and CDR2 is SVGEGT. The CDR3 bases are TGTGCCAGCAGTTTGGGACAGCGCTATGGCTACACCTTC. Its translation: CASSLGQRYGYTF.

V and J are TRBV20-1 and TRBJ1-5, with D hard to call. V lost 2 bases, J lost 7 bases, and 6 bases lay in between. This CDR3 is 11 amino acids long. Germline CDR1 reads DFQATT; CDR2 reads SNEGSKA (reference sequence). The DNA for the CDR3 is TGCAGTGCTAGATCGGGGCAGCCCCAGCATTTT. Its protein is CSARSGQPQHF.

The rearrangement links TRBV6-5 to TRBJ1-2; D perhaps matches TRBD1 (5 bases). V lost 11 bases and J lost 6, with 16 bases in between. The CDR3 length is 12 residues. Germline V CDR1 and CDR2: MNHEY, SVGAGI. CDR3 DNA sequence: TGTGCCTGTGGCCGGAAAGGGGATGGCTACACCTTC. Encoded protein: CACGRKGDGYTF.